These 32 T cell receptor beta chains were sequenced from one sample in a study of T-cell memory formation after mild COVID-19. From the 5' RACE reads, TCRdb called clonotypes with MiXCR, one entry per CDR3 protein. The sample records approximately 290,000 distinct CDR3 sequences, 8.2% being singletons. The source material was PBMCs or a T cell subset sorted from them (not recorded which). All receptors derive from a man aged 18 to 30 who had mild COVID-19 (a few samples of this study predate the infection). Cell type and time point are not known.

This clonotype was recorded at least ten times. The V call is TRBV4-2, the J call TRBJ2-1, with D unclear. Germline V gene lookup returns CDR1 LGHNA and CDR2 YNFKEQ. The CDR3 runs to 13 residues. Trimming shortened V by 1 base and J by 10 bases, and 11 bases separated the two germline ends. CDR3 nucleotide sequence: TGTGCCAGCAGCCAAGGAACACTTGGAGAGCAGTTCTTC. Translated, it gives CASSQGTLGEQFF.

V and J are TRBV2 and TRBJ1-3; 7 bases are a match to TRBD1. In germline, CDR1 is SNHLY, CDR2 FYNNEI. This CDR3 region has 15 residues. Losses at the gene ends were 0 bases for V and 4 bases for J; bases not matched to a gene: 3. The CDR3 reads CASSEARDRGNTIYF. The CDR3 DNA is TGTGCCAGCAGTGAAGCCCGGGACAGAGGAAACACCATATATTTT. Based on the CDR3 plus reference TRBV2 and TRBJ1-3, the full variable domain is EPEVTQTPSHQVTQMGQEVILRCVPISNHLYFYWYRQILGQKVEFLVSFYNNEISEKSEIFDDQFSVERPDGSNFTLKIRSTKLEDSAMYFCASSEARDRGNTIYFGEGSWLTVV.

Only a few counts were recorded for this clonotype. This CDR3 is CASSPQPGAWNQPQHF. In nucleotides, the CDR3 is TGTGCCAGCAGCCCACAACCGGGGGCTTGGAATCAGCCCCAGCATTTT. The chain carries TRBV7-2 and TRBJ1-5; possibly TRBD1 for D (6 bases). CDR1 and CDR2 (germline): SGHTA, FQGNSA. V dropped 5 bases and J dropped 4 bases, with 18 bases sitting between them. This CDR3 spans 16 amino acids.

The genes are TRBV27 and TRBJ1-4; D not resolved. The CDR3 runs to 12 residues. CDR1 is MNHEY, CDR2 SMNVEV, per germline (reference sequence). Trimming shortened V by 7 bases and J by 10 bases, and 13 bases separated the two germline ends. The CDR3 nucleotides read TGTGCCAGCATGGGGTTATCAGGAAAACTGTTTTTT. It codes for CASMGLSGKLFF.

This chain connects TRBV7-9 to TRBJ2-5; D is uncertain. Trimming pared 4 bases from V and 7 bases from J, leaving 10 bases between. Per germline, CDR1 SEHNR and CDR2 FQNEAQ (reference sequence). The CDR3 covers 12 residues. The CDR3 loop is CASSSRRGTQYF. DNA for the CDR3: TGTGCCAGCAGCTCGCGGCGAGGGACCCAGTACTTC.

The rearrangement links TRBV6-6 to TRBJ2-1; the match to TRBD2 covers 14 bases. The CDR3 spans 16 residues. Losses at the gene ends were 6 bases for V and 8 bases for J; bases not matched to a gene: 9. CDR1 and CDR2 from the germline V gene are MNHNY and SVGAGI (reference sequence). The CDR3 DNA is TGTGCCAGCAGCCCAGGGACTAGCGGGGGCGGAGATGAGCAGTTCTTC. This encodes CASSPGTSGGGDEQFF.

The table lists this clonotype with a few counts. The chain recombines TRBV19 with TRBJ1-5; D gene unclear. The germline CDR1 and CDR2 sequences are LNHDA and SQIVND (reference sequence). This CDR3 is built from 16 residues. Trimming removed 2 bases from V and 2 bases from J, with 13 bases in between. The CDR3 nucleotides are TGTGCCAGTAGTATAAACCACTCAGGAGGCAATCAGCCCCAGCATTTT. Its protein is CASSINHSGGNQPQHF.

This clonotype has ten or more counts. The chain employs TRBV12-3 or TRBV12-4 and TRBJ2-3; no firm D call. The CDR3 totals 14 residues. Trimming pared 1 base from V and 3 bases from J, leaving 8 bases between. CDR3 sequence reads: CASSLDGRTDTQYF. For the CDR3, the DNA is TGTGCCAGCAGTTTAGACGGCAGAACAGATACGCAGTATTTT.

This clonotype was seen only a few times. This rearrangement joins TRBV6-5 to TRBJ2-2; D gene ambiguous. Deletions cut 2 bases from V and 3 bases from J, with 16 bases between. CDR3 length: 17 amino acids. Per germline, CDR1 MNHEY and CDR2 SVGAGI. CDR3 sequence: CASSYRPEVAYTGELFF. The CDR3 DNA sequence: TGTGCCAGCAGTTACCGCCCTGAGGTTGCGTACACCGGGGAGCTGTTTTTT.

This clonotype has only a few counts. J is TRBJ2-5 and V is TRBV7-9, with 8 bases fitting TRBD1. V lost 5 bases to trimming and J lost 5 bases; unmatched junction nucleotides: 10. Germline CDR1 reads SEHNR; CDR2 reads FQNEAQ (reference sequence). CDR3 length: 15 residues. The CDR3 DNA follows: TGTGCCAGCAGCCCAGGAGTGACAGGGGTGGAGACCCAGTACTTC. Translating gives CASSPGVTGVETQYF.

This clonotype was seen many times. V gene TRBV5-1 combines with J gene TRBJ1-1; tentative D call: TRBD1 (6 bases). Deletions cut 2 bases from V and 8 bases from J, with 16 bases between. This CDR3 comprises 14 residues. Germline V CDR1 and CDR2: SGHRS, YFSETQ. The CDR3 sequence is CASSFQQGSGEAFF. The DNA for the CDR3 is TGCGCCAGCAGCTTTCAACAGGGCTCAGGAGAAGCTTTCTTT. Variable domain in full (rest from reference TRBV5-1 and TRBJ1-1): KAGVTQTPRYLIKTRGQQVTLSCSPISGHRSVSWYQQTPGQGLQFLFEYFSETQRNKGNFPGRFSGRQFSNSRSEMNVSTLELGDSALYLCASSFQQGSGEAFFGQGTRLTVV.

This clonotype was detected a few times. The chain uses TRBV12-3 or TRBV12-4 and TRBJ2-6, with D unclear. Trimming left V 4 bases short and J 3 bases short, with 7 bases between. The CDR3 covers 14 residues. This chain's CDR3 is CASSSSGGANVLTF. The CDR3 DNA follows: TGTGCCAGCAGTTCCTCGGGTGGGGCCAACGTCCTGACTTTC.

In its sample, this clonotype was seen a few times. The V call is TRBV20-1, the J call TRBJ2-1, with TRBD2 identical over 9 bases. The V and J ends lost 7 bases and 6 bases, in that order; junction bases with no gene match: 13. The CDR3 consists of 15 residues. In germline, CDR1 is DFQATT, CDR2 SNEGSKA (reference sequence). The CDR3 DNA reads TGCAGTGGGGTAGCGGGGGCCCTATTAGTCAATGAGCAGTTCTTC. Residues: CSGVAGALLVNEQFF.

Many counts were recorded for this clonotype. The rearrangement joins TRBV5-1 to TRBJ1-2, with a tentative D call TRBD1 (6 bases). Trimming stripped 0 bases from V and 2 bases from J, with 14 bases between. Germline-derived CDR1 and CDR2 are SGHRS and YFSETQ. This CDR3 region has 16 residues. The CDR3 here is CASSLAWGQENYGYTF. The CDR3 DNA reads TGCGCCAGCAGCTTGGCCTGGGGGCAAGAGAACTATGGCTACACCTTC.

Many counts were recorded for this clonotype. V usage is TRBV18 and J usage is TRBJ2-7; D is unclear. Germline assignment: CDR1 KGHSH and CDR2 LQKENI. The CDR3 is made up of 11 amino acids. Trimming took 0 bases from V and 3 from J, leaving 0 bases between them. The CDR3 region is CASSPPYEQYV. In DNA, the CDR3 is TGTGCCAGCTCACCACCCTACGAGCAGTACGTC.

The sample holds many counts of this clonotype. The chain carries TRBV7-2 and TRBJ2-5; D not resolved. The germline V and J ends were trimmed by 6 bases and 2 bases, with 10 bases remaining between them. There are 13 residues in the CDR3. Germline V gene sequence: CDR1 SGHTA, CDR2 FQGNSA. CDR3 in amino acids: CASSFSPQETQYF. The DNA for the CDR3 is TGTGCCAGCAGTTTTAGCCCGCAAGAGACCCAGTACTTC. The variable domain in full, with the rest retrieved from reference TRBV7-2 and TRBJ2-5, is GAGVSQSPSNKVTEKGKDVELRCDPISGHTALYWYRQSLGQGLEFLIYFQGNSAPDKSGLPSDRFSAERTGGSVSTLTIQRTQQEDSAVYLCASSFSPQETQYFGPGTRLLVL.

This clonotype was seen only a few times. The CDR3 DNA sequence: TGCGCCAGCAGCTTGCAGGGAACGGGCACAGATACGCAGTATTTT. As protein: CASSLQGTGTDTQYF. This chain uses TRBV5-1 with TRBJ2-3, with a weak D call TRBD1 (5 bases). The CDR3 totals 15 residues. The V gene lost 1 base and the J gene lost 1 base, with 10 bases spanning the gap. CDR1 SGHRS and CDR2 YFSETQ come from the germline V gene.

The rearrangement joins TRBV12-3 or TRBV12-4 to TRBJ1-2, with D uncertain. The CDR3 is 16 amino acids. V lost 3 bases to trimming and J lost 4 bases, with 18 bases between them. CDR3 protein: CASSFSVQDRAYGYTF. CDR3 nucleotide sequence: TGTGCCAGCAGTTTTAGTGTCCAGGATCGGGCCTATGGCTACACCTTC.

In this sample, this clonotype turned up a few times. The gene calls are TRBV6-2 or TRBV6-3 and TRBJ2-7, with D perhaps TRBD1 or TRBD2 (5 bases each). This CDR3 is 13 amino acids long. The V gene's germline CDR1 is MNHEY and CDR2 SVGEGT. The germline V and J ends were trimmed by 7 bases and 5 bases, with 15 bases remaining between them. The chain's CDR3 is CASMLEGFNEQYF. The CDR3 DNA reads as TGTGCCAGCATGTTAGAGGGGTTCAACGAGCAGTACTTC.

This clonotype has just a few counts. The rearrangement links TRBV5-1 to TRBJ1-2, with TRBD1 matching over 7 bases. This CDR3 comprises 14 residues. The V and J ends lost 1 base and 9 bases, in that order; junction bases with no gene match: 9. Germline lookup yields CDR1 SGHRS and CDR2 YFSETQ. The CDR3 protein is CASSLTTGDQRYTF. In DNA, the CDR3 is TGCGCCAGCAGCTTGACCACAGGGGACCAACGCTACACCTTC.

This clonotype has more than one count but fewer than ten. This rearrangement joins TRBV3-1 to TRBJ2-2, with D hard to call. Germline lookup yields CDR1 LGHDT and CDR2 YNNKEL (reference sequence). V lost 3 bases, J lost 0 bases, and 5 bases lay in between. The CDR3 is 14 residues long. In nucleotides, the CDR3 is TGTGCCAGCAGCCATTCTCCGAACACCGGGGAGCTGTTTTTT. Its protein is CASSHSPNTGELFF.

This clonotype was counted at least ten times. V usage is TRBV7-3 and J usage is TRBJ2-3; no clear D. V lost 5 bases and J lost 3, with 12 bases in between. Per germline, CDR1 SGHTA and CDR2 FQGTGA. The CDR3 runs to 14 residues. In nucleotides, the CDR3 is TGTGCCAGCAGCCCGGAGAGGCGGACAGATACGCAGTATTTT. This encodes CASSPERRTDTQYF. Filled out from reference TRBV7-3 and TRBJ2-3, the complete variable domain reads GAGVSQTPSNKVTEKGKYVELRCDPISGHTALYWYRQSLGQGPEFLIYFQGTGAADDSGLPNDRFFAVRPEGSVSTLKIQRTERGDSAVYLCASSPERRTDTQYFGPGTRLTVL.

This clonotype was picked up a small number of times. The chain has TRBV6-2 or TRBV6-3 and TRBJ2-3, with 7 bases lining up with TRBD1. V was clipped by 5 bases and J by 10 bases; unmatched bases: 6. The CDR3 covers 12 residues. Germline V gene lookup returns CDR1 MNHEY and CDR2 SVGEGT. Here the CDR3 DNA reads TGTGCCAGCAGTCCCATTGGACAGGCGCAGTATTTT. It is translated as CASSPIGQAQYF.

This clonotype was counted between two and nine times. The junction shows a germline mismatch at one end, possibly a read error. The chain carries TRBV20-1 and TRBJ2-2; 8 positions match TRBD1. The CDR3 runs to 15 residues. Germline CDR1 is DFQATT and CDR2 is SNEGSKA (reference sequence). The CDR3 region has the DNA TGCAGTGCTGGAGACCCCGGGACAGGCCGGATAGGGCTGTTTTTT. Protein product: CSAGDPGTGRIGLFF.

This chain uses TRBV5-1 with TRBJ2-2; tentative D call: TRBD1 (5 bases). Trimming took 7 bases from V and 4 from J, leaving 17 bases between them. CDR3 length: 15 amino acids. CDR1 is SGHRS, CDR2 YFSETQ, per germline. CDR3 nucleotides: TGCGCCAGCGGTTTGCAGGGTCTCAGCACCGGGGAGCTGTTTTTT. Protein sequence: CASGLQGLSTGELFF.

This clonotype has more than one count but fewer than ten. The CDR3 DNA is TGTGCCAGCAGCTGGGGGGCCCCCTACGAGCAGTACTTC. Amino acid sequence: CASSWGAPYEQYF. V usage is TRBV11-2 and J usage is TRBJ2-7; D possibly matches TRBD1 or TRBD2 (6 bases each). The CDR3 is made up of 13 amino acids. Germline CDR1 is SGHAT and CDR2 is FQNNGV. V gave up 4 bases and J gave up 2 bases, with 9 bases separating them.

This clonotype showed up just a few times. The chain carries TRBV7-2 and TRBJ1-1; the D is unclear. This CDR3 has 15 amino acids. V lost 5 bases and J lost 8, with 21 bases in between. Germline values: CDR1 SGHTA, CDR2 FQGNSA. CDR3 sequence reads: CASSPIFRPAGEAFF. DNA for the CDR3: TGTGCCAGCAGCCCCATTTTCCGGCCCGCCGGGGAAGCTTTCTTT.

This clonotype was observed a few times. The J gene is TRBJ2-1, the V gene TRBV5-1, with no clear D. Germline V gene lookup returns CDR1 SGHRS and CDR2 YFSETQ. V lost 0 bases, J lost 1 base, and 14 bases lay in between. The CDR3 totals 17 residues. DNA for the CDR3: TGCGCCAGCAGCTTGGACTTAAACCTCCATTCCTACAATGAGCAGTTCTTC. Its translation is CASSLDLNLHSYNEQFF.

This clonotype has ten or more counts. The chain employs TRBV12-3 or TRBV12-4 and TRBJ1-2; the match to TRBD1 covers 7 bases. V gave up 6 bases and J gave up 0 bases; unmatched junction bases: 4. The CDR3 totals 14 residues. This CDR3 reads CASSPGQSNYGYTF. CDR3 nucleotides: TGTGCCAGCAGCCCGGGACAGTCTAACTATGGCTACACCTTC.

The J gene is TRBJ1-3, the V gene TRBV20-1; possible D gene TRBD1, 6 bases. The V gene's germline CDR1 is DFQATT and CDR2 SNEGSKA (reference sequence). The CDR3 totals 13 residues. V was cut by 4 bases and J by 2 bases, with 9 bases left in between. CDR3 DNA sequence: TGCAGTGCTACGGACAGTCCTGGAAACACCATATATTTT. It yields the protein CSATDSPGNTIYF.

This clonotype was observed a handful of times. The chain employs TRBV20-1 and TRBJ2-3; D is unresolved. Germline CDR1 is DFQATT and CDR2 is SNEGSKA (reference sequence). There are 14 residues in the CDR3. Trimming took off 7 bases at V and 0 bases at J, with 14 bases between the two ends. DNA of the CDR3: TGCAGTGGGTCAGGCGGAGTGAGCACAGATACGCAGTATTTT. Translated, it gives CSGSGGVSTDTQYF.

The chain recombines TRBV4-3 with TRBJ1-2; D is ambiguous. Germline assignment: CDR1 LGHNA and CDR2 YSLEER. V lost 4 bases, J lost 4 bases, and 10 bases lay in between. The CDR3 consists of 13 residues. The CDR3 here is CASSLSRGYGYTF. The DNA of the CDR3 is TGCGCCAGCAGCCTCTCTCGGGGCTATGGCTACACCTTC.